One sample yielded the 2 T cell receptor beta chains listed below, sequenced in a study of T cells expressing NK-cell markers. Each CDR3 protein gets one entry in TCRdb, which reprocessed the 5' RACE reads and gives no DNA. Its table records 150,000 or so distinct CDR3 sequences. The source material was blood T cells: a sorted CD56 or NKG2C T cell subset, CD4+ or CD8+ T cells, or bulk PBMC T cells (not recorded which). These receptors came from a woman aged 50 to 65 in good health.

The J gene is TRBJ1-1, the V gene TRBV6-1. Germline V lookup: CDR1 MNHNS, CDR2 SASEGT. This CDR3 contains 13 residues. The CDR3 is CASISVQNTEAFF.

The chain's CDR3 is CASSLDEILINEQFF. The rearrangement joins TRBV5-1 to TRBJ2-1. This CDR3 is 15 amino acids long. Germline CDR1 SGHRS, CDR2 YFSETQ.